What follows are 2 T cell receptor beta chains derived from one specimen sequenced in a study of T cell repertoires in cytomegalovirus infection (dated by TCRdb to about 2019). The sample was run on an Illumina HiSeq 1500. TCRdb itself trimmed the public reads at Q25 with fastp, ran MiXCR and retained productive beta chains. Entries that share a CDR3 protein sequence are merged under the most common genes and DNA. Across this sample there are about 310,000 distinct CDR3 sequences, with around 25% seen only once. The top ten clones comprise roughly 13% of the sample. The treatment or condition label here, explained by the study, means: in vitro stimulation with specific CMV peptide epitopes to enrich CMV-specific T cells. These TCRs are of unknown antigen specificity. The specimen comprised cultured PBMCs, sampled from culture after CMV antigen stimulation. These receptors were taken from a human donor in good health (CMV status not recorded). Some clones in this sample may be carry-over from other donors' samples.

This chain uses TRBV28 with TRBJ1-5; possibly TRBD1 for D (6 bases). The CDR3 has 15 residues. Trimming took 3 bases from V and 6 from J, leaving 15 bases between them. Looked up from germline, CDR1 is MDHEN and CDR2 is SYDVKM. The CDR3 region is CASSLFRGFGQPQHF. The CDR3 coding sequence is TGTGCCAGCAGTTTGTTCAGGGGCTTCGGTCAGCCCCAGCATTTT.

This clonotype was detected many times. This rearrangement joins TRBV27 to TRBJ2-7; D possibly corresponds to TRBD1 (5 bases). Germline V CDR1 and CDR2: MNHEY, SMNVEV (reference sequence). The V gene lost 3 bases and the J gene lost 1 base, with 13 bases spanning the gap. The CDR3 extends over 15 amino acids. CDR3 protein: CASSLQGSESYEQYF. Written as DNA, the CDR3 is TGTGCCAGCAGTTTGCAGGGTTCAGAATCCTACGAGCAGTACTTC.